This T cell receptor (beta chain) was documented in a study of blood T cells in healthy people across ages. Study-wide results and limits: Diversity of TCR beta correlated strongly with naive T cell percentage.

For the second PCR, which ran for about 6 to 12 cycles, a sample-barcoded 5' primer and a J-beta primer mix were used. Each cDNA molecule carried a tag from a template-switch adaptor that contained 12 random nucleotides. TCRdb used MiXCR to reprocess the 5' RACE reads, holding one entry per CDR3 protein. The sample has 780,000 or so distinct CDR3 sequences; 56% are singletons. As for this clonotype: Its antigen remains unidentified.

This CDR3 has 14 amino acids. CDR1 is SGHRS, CDR2 YFSETQ, per germline. V was clipped by 4 bases and J by 2 bases; unmatched bases: 6. The gene calls are TRBV5-1 and TRBJ2-7; 7 bases match TRBD1. The sequence was obtained from a man aged 40-49 years in good health. What was sequenced was blood. This chain's CDR3 is CASSPTGPTYEQYF. CDR3 nucleotides: TGCGCCAGCAGCCCGACAGGGCCGACCTACGAGCAGTACTTC.